This TCR beta chain was obtained from a study of neoadjuvant nivolumab and ipilimumab in lung cancer. Concerning this clone itself: No antigen is known for it.

Findings and limits, study-wide: From pretherapy to surgery, tumor richness and clonality rose with dual therapy. TCR clonality did not significantly correlate with pathologic tumor regression.

The ends were cut back, 3 bases at V and 6 bases at J, with 9 bases in the middle. This CDR3 spans 12 amino acids. Germline-derived CDR1 and CDR2 are LNHNV and YYDKDF (reference sequence). Sequencing was performed with immunoSEQ multiplex PCR; in TCRdb, only in-frame clones are kept and a portion is missing. The sample shows roughly 34,000 clones, more than 90% of them seen only once. The sample consisted of peripheral blood, taken after neoadjuvant nivolumab, alone or with ipilimumab, at or shortly before surgery. This rearrangement joins TRBV15 to TRBJ2-7; D gene uncertain. This sequence originates from an adult with non-small cell lung cancer. The CDR3 reads CATSRDRREQYF. The CDR3 bases are TGTGCCACCAGCAGGGACCGCCGCGAGCAGTACTTC.